This T cell receptor (beta chain) was found in a study of blood T cell repertoires in COVID-19. Some clones are missing from TCRdb's copy, which holds only in-frame ones; the method was immunoSEQ multiplex PCR. Here the sample spans around 320,000 clones, about 85% being singletons. The CDR3 loop spans 15 amino acids. The V end lost 1 base, the J end lost 6 bases, and 14 bases lay between the germline ends. In germline, CDR1 is MGHRA, CDR2 YSYEKL. The rearrangement joins TRBV4-1 to TRBJ2-3, with a possible D match to TRBD1 (6 bases). Sequencing used peripheral blood. The source is a man aged 18 to 29 with active or convalescent COVID-19. The CDR3 protein is CASSQVLGAPDTQYF. In DNA form, the CDR3 reads TGCGCCAGCAGCCAAGTCCTGGGGGCGCCGGATACGCAGTATTTT.